This TCR beta chain was obtained from a study of T cells in localized non-small cell lung cancer. Profiled with immunoSEQ multiplex PCR; TCRdb holds only in-frame clones, not every one. Found here are more than 30,000 clones, 85% to 90% of them singletons; the top ten hold less than 5%. V was trimmed by 3 bases and J by 1 base, leaving 13 bases between them. The CDR3 covers 15 residues. Germline V gene data show CDR1 as LGHNA and CDR2 as YNFKEQ. The sample here was peripheral blood, taken before any cancer treatment. The receptor was isolated from a male donor at least 60 years old with stage III lung adenocarcinoma. V usage is TRBV4-2 and J usage is TRBJ2-7, with a tentative D call TRBD1 (6 bases). The CDR3 here is CASSHSTGSSYEQYF. The CDR3, as DNA: TGTGCCAGCAGCCACTCAACAGGGTCGTCCTACGAGCAGTACTTC.